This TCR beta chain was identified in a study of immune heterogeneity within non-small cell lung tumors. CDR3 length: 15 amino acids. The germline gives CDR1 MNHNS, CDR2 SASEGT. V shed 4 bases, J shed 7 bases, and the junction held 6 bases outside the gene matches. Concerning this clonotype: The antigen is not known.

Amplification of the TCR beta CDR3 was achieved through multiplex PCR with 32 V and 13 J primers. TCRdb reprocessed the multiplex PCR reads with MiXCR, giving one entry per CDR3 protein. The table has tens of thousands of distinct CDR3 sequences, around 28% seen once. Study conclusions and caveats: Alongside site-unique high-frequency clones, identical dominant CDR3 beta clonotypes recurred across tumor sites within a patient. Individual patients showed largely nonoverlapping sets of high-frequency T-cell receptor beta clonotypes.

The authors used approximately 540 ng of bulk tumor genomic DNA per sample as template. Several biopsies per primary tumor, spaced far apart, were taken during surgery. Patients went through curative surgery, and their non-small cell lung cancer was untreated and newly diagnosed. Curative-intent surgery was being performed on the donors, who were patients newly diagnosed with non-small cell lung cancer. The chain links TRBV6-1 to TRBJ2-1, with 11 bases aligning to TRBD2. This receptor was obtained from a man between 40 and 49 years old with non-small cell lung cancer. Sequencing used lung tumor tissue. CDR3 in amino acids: CASSGFSGRANEQFF. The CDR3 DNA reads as TGTGCCAGCAGTGGTTTTAGCGGGAGGGCAAATGAGCAGTTCTTC.